A single sample is the source of the 27 T cell receptor beta chains below, sequenced in a study of CD8 T cells in ankylosing spondylitis. Study results and caveats: Ankylosing spondylitis blood appeared to be characterized by a TCR beta motif of about eight highly homologous variants.

These receptors have no known antigen. TCRdb itself ran the 5' RACE reads through MiXCR, one entry per CDR3 protein. The table records under 150,000 distinct CDR3 sequences, over 15% of them present only once. Specimen: blood, either unsorted or a sorted T cell fraction (not recorded which). The source of these receptors is a male donor with ankylosing spondylitis.

V usage is TRBV28 and J usage is TRBJ2-5; D is unresolved. V lost 7 bases, J lost 2 bases, and 11 bases lay in between. The CDR3 spans 13 residues. The germline gives CDR1 MDHEN, CDR2 SYDVKM. CDR3 sequence reads: CASIHGAQETQYF. CDR3 DNA: TGTGCCAGCATTCACGGAGCACAAGAGACCCAGTACTTC.

In this sample, this clonotype turned up a few times. CDR3 protein: CASSYGWGSGANVLTF. CDR3 nucleotides: TGTGCCAGCAGTTACGGGTGGGGCTCTGGGGCCAACGTCCTGACTTTC. This sequence joins TRBV6-2 or TRBV6-3 and TRBJ2-6; D remains ambiguous. Trimming cost V 2 bases and J 0 bases, with 8 bases left between them. In germline, CDR1 is MNHEY, CDR2 SVGEGT. This CDR3 is 16 amino acids long.

About this clonotype itself: Compared with germline, one end of the junction differs, possibly owing to a read error. CDR3 in DNA: TGTGCTAGCAGCCCGGCCGGGACTCTCCTGTTCTTC. Protein sequence: CASSPAGTLLFF. The chain couples TRBV7-7 to TRBJ2-1; possibly TRBD2 for D (6 bases). This CDR3 has 12 residues. Germline V gives CDR1 SSHAT, CDR2 FNYEAQ (reference sequence).

This clonotype was recorded a few times. J is TRBJ1-1 and V is TRBV4-2; D is unresolved. The V end was cut by 1 base, the J end by 4 bases, with 7 bases between. Germline V lookup: CDR1 LGHNA, CDR2 YNFKEQ. This CDR3 has 13 residues. CDR3 region: CASSQGVVTEAFF. DNA of the CDR3: TGTGCCAGCAGCCAAGGTGTAGTCACTGAAGCTTTCTTT.

This clonotype turned up a few times. The rearrangement joins TRBV9 to TRBJ2-3; D unresolved. Germline loops: CDR1 SGDLS, CDR2 YYNGEE. Trimming took off 5 bases at V and 2 bases at J, with 9 bases between the two ends. This CDR3 is built from 13 residues. CDR3 protein: CASSAGTTDTQYF. The CDR3 coding sequence is TGTGCCAGCAGTGCCGGAACCACAGATACGCAGTATTTT.

This clonotype showed up many times. The chain combines TRBV5-1 with TRBJ2-1; 9 positions match TRBD2. With V trimmed by 3 bases and J by 0 bases, 7 bases remained unmatched. The CDR3 spans 17 residues. Germline V gene lookup returns CDR1 SGHRS and CDR2 YFSETQ. The CDR3 protein is CASSWWPSGTSYNEQFF. DNA of the CDR3: TGCGCCAGCAGCTGGTGGCCTAGCGGGACCTCCTACAATGAGCAGTTCTTC.

CDR3 in amino acids: CASSLGHGANQPQHF. CDR3 coding DNA: TGTGCCAGCAGCTTAGGACACGGGGCGAATCAGCCCCAGCATTTT. The rearrangement links TRBV6-2 or TRBV6-3 to TRBJ1-5; D may be TRBD1 (5 bases). Germline V CDR1 and CDR2: MNHEY, SVGEGT. The CDR3 runs to 15 residues. Trimming took off 6 bases at V and 4 bases at J, with 16 bases between the two ends.

The chain is built from TRBV3-1 and TRBJ2-1; maybe TRBD2 (5 bases). Trimming shortened V by 1 base and J by 3 bases, and 22 bases separated the two germline ends. Germline V gives CDR1 LGHDT, CDR2 YNNKEL (reference sequence). The CDR3 sequence is 19 residues long. The CDR3 spells CASSQGNFISSGVYNEQFF. As DNA, the CDR3 is TGTGCCAGCAGCCAAGGGAACTTTATCTCCAGCGGAGTCTACAATGAGCAGTTCTTC.

This clonotype was seen only a few times. V gene TRBV6-1 combines with J gene TRBJ2-1; TRBD1 aligns across 11 bases. This CDR3 has 17 amino acids. V was clipped by 5 bases and J by 9 bases; unmatched bases: 15. In germline, CDR1 is MNHNS, CDR2 SASEGT. The CDR3 loop is CASSPEGDRGSVSEQFF. CDR3 coding DNA: TGTGCCAGCAGTCCCGAAGGGGACAGGGGGTCGGTCAGTGAGCAGTTCTTC.

There are a few counts of this clonotype. The chain recombines TRBV4-3 with TRBJ2-1; D might be TRBD1 or TRBD2, each matching 5 bases. Per the germline V gene, CDR1 is LGHNA and CDR2 is YSLEER. V lost 4 bases and J 9 bases, leaving 16 bases between the germline ends. CDR3 length: 14 amino acids. The CDR3 DNA sequence: TGCGCCAGCAGCCCAGCAGTTTATGGGGGTGAGCAGTTCTTC. Its protein product is CASSPAVYGGEQFF.

This clonotype appeared a few times. This chain connects TRBV5-4 to TRBJ2-3; 11 bases are shared with TRBD2. J was trimmed by 2 bases and V by 2 bases; bases with no gene match: 4. There are 16 residues in the CDR3. The germline gives CDR1 SGHNT, CDR2 YYREEE (reference sequence). The CDR3 DNA reads TGTGCCAGCAGCTTTACTAGCGGGAGAGTCACAGATACGCAGTATTTT. Encoded protein: CASSFTSGRVTDTQYF. Combining the CDR3 with reference TRBV5-4 and TRBJ2-3 gives the whole variable domain ETGVTQSPTHLIKTRGQQVTLRCSSQSGHNTVSWYQQALGQGPQFIFQYYREEENGRGNFPPRFSGLQFPNYSSELNVNALELDDSALYLCASSFTSGRVTDTQYFGPGTRLTVL.

The chain combines TRBV7-9 with TRBJ2-7; D is unclear. Germline lookup yields CDR1 SEHNR and CDR2 FQNEAQ (reference sequence). The CDR3 consists of 14 residues. V was trimmed by 3 bases and J by 0 bases, leaving 9 bases between them. For the CDR3, the DNA is TGTGCCAGCAGCTTGGGATACAACTCCTACGAGCAGTACTTC. Residues: CASSLGYNSYEQYF.

There are a few counts of this clonotype. The gene calls are TRBV9 and TRBJ2-1; possible D gene TRBD1, 5 bases. Germline V gene lookup returns CDR1 SGDLS and CDR2 YYNGEE. The V end lost 0 bases, the J end lost 2 bases, and 9 bases lay between the germline ends. The CDR3 runs to 15 residues. The CDR3 is CASSVEGVAYNEQFF. CDR3 DNA sequence: TGTGCCAGCAGCGTAGAAGGGGTGGCCTACAATGAGCAGTTCTTC.

The J gene is TRBJ2-3, the V gene TRBV5-1; D gene unclear. Germline assignment: CDR1 SGHRS and CDR2 YFSETQ. The CDR3 length is 16 residues. Deletions cut 0 bases from V and 0 bases from J, with 11 bases between. The CDR3 is CASSLAAAPSTDTQYF. CDR3 nucleotides: TGCGCCAGCAGCTTGGCGGCAGCCCCTAGCACAGATACGCAGTATTTT.

This clonotype appeared many times. This chain connects TRBV28 to TRBJ1-5; 11 nucleotides align to TRBD1. V lost 6 bases, J lost 3 bases, and 7 bases stayed unmatched. The CDR3 spans 16 residues. Germline V gene lookup returns CDR1 MDHEN and CDR2 SYDVKM. The CDR3 bases are TGTGCCAGCAGCTTGGACAGGGGGCTCCACAATCAGCCCCAGCATTTT. The encoded protein is CASSLDRGLHNQPQHF. The whole variable domain, remainder taken from reference TRBV28 and TRBJ1-5, is DVKVTQSSRYLVKRTGEKVFLECVQDMDHENMFWYRQDPGLGLRLIYFSYDVKMKEKGDIPEGYSVSREKKERFSLILESASTNQTSMYLCASSLDRGLHNQPQHFGDGTRLSIL.

This clonotype showed up just a few times. The CDR3 protein is CASSQVGSATGELFF. The CDR3, as DNA: TGCGCCAGCAGCCAAGTGGGGTCTGCCACCGGGGAGCTGTTTTTT. V is TRBV4-3 and J is TRBJ2-2, with D uncertain. Germline V gene data show CDR1 as LGHNA and CDR2 as YSLEER. This CDR3 has 15 amino acids. The germline V and J ends were trimmed by 1 base and 4 bases, with 10 bases remaining between them.

The chain joins TRBV6-5 to TRBJ1-1, with D possibly being TRBD1 (5 bases). CDR1 MNHEY and CDR2 SVGAGI come from the germline V gene. This CDR3 is built from 16 residues. V was clipped by 0 bases and J by 5 bases, with 16 bases between them. The CDR3 sequence is CASSYSELVGETEAFF. CDR3 DNA: TGTGCCAGCAGTTACTCGGAGTTGGTGGGGGAGACTGAAGCTTTCTTT.

The J gene is TRBJ2-3, the V gene TRBV13, with 9 bases fitting TRBD2. V was pared by 5 bases and J by 5 bases, with 8 bases of the junction left unmatched. This CDR3 has 15 amino acids. Germline V gene sequence: CDR1 PRHDT, CDR2 FYEKMQ (reference sequence). The CDR3 bases are TGTGCCAGCAGCCCCGGGACTAGCTTGAAAGATACGCAGTATTTT. It specifies CASSPGTSLKDTQYF.

The CDR3 sequence is CASSPAGAGELFF. CDR3 DNA sequence: TGTGCCAGCAGTCCAGCGGGAGCCGGGGAGCTGTTTTTT. The genes are TRBV12-3 or TRBV12-4 and TRBJ2-2; 8 bases are shared with TRBD2. The junction had 2 bases not matched to a gene; V was cut back by 5 bases and J by 6 bases. This CDR3 is 13 amino acids long.

J is TRBJ2-5 and V is TRBV3-1; 11 bases map to TRBD2. The CDR3 has 14 amino acids. V lost 8 bases to trimming and J lost 5 bases; unmatched junction nucleotides: 7. Looked up from germline, CDR1 is LGHDT and CDR2 is YNNKEL (reference sequence). The CDR3 spells CASGLAGGRETQYF. CDR3 nucleotide sequence: TGTGCCAGCGGCCTAGCGGGAGGACGGGAGACCCAGTACTTC.

The rearrangement links TRBV5-1 to TRBJ2-3, with TRBD1 identical over 9 bases. The V and J ends lost 0 bases and 5 bases, in that order; junction bases with no gene match: 7. Per the germline V gene, CDR1 is SGHRS and CDR2 is YFSETQ. The length of the CDR3 is 16 residues. DNA for the CDR3: TGCGCCAGCAGCTTGGATTCCGGGACAGGGTTAGATACGCAGTATTTT. This sequence encodes CASSLDSGTGLDTQYF. Together with reference TRBV5-1 and TRBJ2-3, the CDR3 gives the full variable domain: KAGVTQTPRYLIKTRGQQVTLSCSPISGHRSVSWYQQTPGQGLQFLFEYFSETQRNKGNFPGRFSGRQFSNSRSEMNVSTLELGDSALYLCASSLDSGTGLDTQYFGPGTRLTVL.

The chain has TRBV27 and TRBJ2-3, with 9 bases identical to TRBD1. With 3 bases clipped from V and 5 bases from J, the junction kept 3 bases outside the gene matches. The length of the CDR3 is 14 residues. Germline V gives CDR1 MNHEY, CDR2 SMNVEV (reference sequence). CDR3 residues: CASSFTGGGDTQYF. CDR3 DNA sequence: TGTGCCAGCAGTTTCACAGGGGGCGGAGATACGCAGTATTTT.

The J gene is TRBJ1-6, the V gene TRBV19, with TRBD1 as a possible D gene (6 bases). This CDR3 is built from 15 residues. CDR1 is LNHDA and CDR2 is SQIVND in the germline V gene (reference sequence). Trimming removed 6 bases at V and 13 bases at J, with 22 bases between. The CDR3 sequence is CASSPRGQPGSPLHF. The CDR3 nucleotides are TGTGCCAGTAGCCCCAGGGGCCAGCCGGGTTCGCCCCTCCACTTT. The complete variable domain, with remaining parts taken from reference TRBV19 and TRBJ1-6, reads DGGITQSPKYLFRKEGQNVTLSCEQNLNHDAMYWYRQDPGQGLRLIYYSQIVNDFQKGDIAEGYSVSREKKESFPLTVTSAQKNPTAFYLCASSPRGQPGSPLHFGNGTRLTVT.

This clonotype was detected a few times. The chain has TRBV13 and TRBJ1-2; D not certain. Per the germline V gene, CDR1 is PRHDT and CDR2 is FYEKMQ (reference sequence). The length of the CDR3 is 12 residues. V was trimmed by 4 bases and J by 8 bases, leaving 11 bases between them. The CDR3 DNA follows: TGTGCCAGCAGCTCTCCCGGGCAGGGCTACACCTTC. Translation: CASSSPGQGYTF.

The rearrangement uses TRBV15 and TRBJ2-4; D may be TRBD1 or TRBD2 (5 bases each). The CDR3 has 14 residues. Germline CDR1 and CDR2: LNHNV and YYDKDF (reference sequence). V was cut by 1 base and J by 8 bases, with 12 bases left in between. In DNA form, the CDR3 reads TGTGCCACCAGCAGAGTCAGAGGGGTGGACATTCAGTACTTC. Protein: CATSRVRGVDIQYF.

In its sample, this clonotype was seen a few times. V usage is TRBV15 and J usage is TRBJ1-6; 9 positions match TRBD1. V shed 2 bases, J shed 3 bases, and the junction held 11 bases outside the gene matches. This CDR3 region has 19 residues. Germline-derived CDR1 and CDR2 are LNHNV and YYDKDF (reference sequence). The CDR3 DNA is TGTGCCACCAGCAGAACAGGGGGCCAGGACCTCCACTATAATTCACCCCTCCACTTT. Its translation: CATSRTGGQDLHYNSPLHF. Using reference TRBV15 and TRBJ1-6 for the parts outside the CDR3, the full variable domain is DAMVIQNPRYQVTQFGKPVTLSCSQTLNHNVMYWYQQKSSQAPKLLFHYYDKDFNNEADTPDNFQSRRPNTSFCFLDIRSPGLGDTAMYLCATSRTGGQDLHYNSPLHFGNGTRLTVT.

This clonotype was seen only a few times. The chain is built from TRBV7-9 and TRBJ2-7; D call uncertain. This CDR3 has 11 residues. V shed 5 bases and J shed 5 bases, with 7 bases lying between them. CDR1 SEHNR and CDR2 FQNEAQ come from the germline V gene (reference sequence). CDR3 region: CASSGPHEQYF. The DNA for the CDR3 is TGTGCCAGCAGCGGACCACACGAGCAGTACTTC.